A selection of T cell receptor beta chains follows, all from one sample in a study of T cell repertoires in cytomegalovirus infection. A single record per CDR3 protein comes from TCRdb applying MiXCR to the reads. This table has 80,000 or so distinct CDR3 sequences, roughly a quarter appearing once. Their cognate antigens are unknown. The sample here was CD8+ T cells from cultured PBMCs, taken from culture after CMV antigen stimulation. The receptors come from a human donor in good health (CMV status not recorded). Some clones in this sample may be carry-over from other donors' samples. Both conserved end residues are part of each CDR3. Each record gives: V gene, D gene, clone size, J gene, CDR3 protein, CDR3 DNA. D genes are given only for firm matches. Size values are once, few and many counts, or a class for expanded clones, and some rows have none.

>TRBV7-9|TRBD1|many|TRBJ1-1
CASSFRQGRGTEAFF
TGTGCCAGCAGCTTCAGACAGGGGCGAGGCACTGAAGCTTTCTTT
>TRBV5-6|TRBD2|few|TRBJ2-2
CASSDIMREKGGELFF
TGTGCCAGCAGCGATATTATGCGGGAGAAAGGCGGGGAGCTGTTTTTT
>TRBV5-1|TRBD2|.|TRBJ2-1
CASSFFGEGGEQFF
TGCGCCAGCAGCTTTTTTGGGGAGGGTGGTGAGCAGTTCTTC
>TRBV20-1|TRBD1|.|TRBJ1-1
CSARDGDRGNTEAFF
TGCAGTGCTAGAGATGGGGACAGGGGGAACACTGAAGCTTTCTTT
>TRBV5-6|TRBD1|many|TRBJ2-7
CASSWCPGQYASYEQYF
TGTGCCAGCAGCTGGTGCCCGGGACAGTATGCCTCCTACGAGCAGTACTTC
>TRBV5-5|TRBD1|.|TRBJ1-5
CASSPGTGPNQPQHF
TGTGCCAGCAGCCCAGGGACAGGACCTAATCAGCCCCAGCATTTT
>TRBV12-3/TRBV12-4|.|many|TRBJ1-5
CASSLRQGNQPQHF
TGTGCCAGCAGTCTCCGACAGGGCAATCAGCCCCAGCATTTT
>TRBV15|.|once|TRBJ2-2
CATSRGVGAWELFF
TGTGCCACCAGCAGGGGAGTAGGGGCCTGGGAGCTGTTTTTT
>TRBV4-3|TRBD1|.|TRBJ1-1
CASSLGTANTEAFF
TGCGCCAGCAGCCTCGGGACAGCGAACACTGAAGCTTTCTTT
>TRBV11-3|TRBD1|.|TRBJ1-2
CASSPSGGTGINYGYTF
TGTGCCAGCAGCCCCTCCGGAGGGACAGGGATAAACTATGGCTACACCTTC
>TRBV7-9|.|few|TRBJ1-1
CASSLVRGMNTEAFF
TGTGCCAGCAGCTTAGTTCGGGGGATGAACACTGAAGCTTTCTTT
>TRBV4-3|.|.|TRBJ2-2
CASSQDEKGYTGELFF
TGCGCCAGCAGCCAAGACGAAAAGGGGTACACCGGGGAGCTGTTTTTT
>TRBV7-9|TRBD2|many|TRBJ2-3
CASSFPAGAEDTQYF
TGTGCCAGCAGCTTTCCAGCGGGAGCTGAAGATACGCAGTATTTT
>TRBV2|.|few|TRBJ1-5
CASIRGRDGINQPQHF
TGTGCCAGCATCCGCGGCCGGGACGGAATCAATCAGCCCCAGCATTTT
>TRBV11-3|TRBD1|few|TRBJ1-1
CASRQGPEAFF
TGTGCCAGCAGACAGGGGCCAGAAGCTTTCTTT
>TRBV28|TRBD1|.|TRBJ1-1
CASSPAGQGGNTEAFF
TGTGCCAGCAGTCCCGCCGGACAGGGGGGGAACACTGAAGCTTTCTTT
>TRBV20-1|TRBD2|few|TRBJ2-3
CSARELAGSTDTQYF
TGCAGTGCTAGAGAACTAGCGGGGAGCACAGATACGCAGTATTTT
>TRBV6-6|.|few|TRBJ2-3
CASMAGALRDTQYF
TGTGCCAGCATGGCAGGGGCCCTTAGGGATACGCAGTATTTT
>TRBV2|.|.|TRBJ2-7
CASSEARGTYEQYF
TGTGCCAGCAGTGAAGCGCGGGGCACCTACGAGCAGTACTTC
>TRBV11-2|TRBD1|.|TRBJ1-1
CASSSRPQGADTEAFF
TGTGCCAGCAGCTCCAGACCACAGGGGGCGGACACTGAAGCTTTCTTT
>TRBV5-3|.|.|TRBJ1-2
CASTYPRENYGYTF
TGTGCCAGCACCTATCCCAGGGAGAACTATGGCTACACCTTC
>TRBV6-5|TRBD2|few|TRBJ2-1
CASSYLAGGYYNEQFF
TGTGCCAGCAGTTACCTAGCGGGGGGGTACTACAATGAGCAGTTCTTC
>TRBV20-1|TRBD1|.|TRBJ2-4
CSAPGTVSARRIGNIQYF
TGCAGTGCCCCGGGGACAGTAAGCGCGAGGAGGATTGGAAACATTCAGTACTTC
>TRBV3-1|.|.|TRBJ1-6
CASTPGNTYNSPLHF
TGTGCCTCTACCCCGGGCAACACCTATAATTCACCCCTCCACTTT
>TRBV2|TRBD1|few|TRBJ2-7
CASRGTVAYEQYF
TGTGCCAGCAGGGGGACAGTCGCCTACGAGCAGTACTTC
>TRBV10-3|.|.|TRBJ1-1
CAIRQGLRDTEAFF
TGTGCCATCAGGCAAGGTCTCAGGGACACTGAAGCTTTCTTT
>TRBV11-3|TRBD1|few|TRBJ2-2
CASSPRQGKVPGELFF
TGTGCCAGCAGCCCGAGACAGGGAAAGGTCCCCGGGGAGCTGTTTTTT
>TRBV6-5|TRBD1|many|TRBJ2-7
CASSYHGTGGTYEQYF
TGTGCCAGCAGTTATCACGGGACAGGGGGAACCTACGAGCAGTACTTC
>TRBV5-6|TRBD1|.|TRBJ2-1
CASSSSLRDRRGNEQFF
TGTGCCAGCAGCTCTTCTCTCCGGGACAGGAGGGGTAATGAGCAGTTCTTC
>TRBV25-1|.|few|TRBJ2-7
CASSDPGSSNLYEQYF
TGTGCCAGCAGTGATCCTGGGTCGTCAAACCTCTACGAGCAGTACTTC
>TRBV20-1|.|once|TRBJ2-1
CSARDLGGGFNEQFF
TGCAGTGCTAGAGATCTAGGCGGAGGGTTCAATGAGCAGTTCTTC
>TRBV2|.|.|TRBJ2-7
CASSALRSNEQYF
TGTGCCAGCAGTGCCCTCCGGAGCAACGAGCAGTACTTC
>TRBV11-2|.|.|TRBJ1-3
CASSLLTPQGTDGNTIYF
TGTGCCAGCAGCTTACTTACGCCACAGGGAACGGATGGAAACACCATATATTTT
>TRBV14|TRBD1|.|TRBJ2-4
CASSQALIAGGKKNIQYF
TGTGCCAGCAGCCAAGCCCTGATAGCAGGGGGCAAAAAAAACATTCAGTACTTC
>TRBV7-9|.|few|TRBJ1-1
CASRPPSMGNTEAFF
TGTGCCAGCAGACCTCCATCCATGGGGAACACTGAAGCTTTCTTT
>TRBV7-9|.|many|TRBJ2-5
CASSTNDRKNLETQYF
TGTGCCAGCAGCACGAACGACCGAAAAAACCTAGAGACCCAGTACTTC
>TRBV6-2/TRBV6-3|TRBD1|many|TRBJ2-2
CASSYVETGTVNTGELFF
TGTGCCAGCAGTTACGTTGAAACCGGGACAGTGAACACCGGGGAGCTGTTTTTT
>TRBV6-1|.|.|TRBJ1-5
CASSDRIFTAQHF
TGTGCCAGCAGTGACAGGATATTCACAGCCCAGCATTTT
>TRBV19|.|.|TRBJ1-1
CASSIGPQNTEAFF
TGTGCCAGTAGTATAGGGCCCCAGAACACTGAAGCTTTCTTT
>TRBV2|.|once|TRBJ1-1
CASRYRVRTEAFF
TGTGCCAGCAGGTACAGGGTGCGCACTGAAGCTTTCTTT
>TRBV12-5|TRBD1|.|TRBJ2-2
CASGFVNLRDRSGELFF
TGTGCTAGTGGTTTCGTAAACCTCAGGGACAGGTCCGGGGAGCTGTTTTTT
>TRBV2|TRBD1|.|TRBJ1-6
CASSEVVRDSNNSPLHF
TGTGCCAGCAGTGAAGTAGTCCGGGACAGTAATAATTCACCCCTCCACTTT
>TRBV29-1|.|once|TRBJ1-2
CSVEGAVGRFNYGYTF
TGCAGCGTTGAGGGGGCCGTCGGGAGGTTCAACTATGGCTACACCTTC
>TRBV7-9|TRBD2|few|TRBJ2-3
CASSLAAAGGPKSTDTQYF
TGTGCCAGCAGCTTAGCGGCGGCGGGAGGGCCGAAGAGCACAGATACGCAGTATTTT